This TCR beta chain was sequenced for a study of shared clonotypes between healthy human individuals (TCRdb year 2020). In the study overall: The cohort included a few men and a couple of women between 18 and 49 years of age. Per donor, three plates each were used for CD4 naive and CD4 memory, two for CD8 naive, and one for CD8 memory. The study deeply sequenced blood TCR repertoires of several healthy adults to estimate repertoire size and the extent of clonotype sharing between individuals. To increase sequencing depth and limit assay-specific biases, different laboratories used diverse techniques to prepare libraries and sequence TCR repertoires. Between about 0.9 and 10 billion PBMCs per donor were obtained by leukapheresis. General study outcomes and caveats: Sampling was limited to blood, and TCR repertoires in tissue likely differ from TCR repertoires in blood. Sharing across a few donors was observed for around 5% of naive CD4, less than 4% of naive CD8, roughly 2.3% of memory CD4, and roughly 0.43% of memory CD8 clonotypes. Naive subsets generally had larger estimated clonotype richness than memory subsets did. The genetic and exposure-history diversity represented was limited by the small number of donors. Incomplete sequencing was indicated by rarefaction of sorted-subset datasets, despite the large sequencing depth. Higher generation probabilities were observed for clonotypes shared by all four sorted-subset donors than for non-shared clonotypes. Based on pairwise subsampling, the degree of clonotype sharing among donors was expected to be affected by sequencing depth.

CD8 naive samples were CD45RO-negative cells positively selected for CCR7, giving a CD45RA+CCR7+ population that excluded TemRA cells. The donors were healthy, HIV-negative adults with no recently reported acute infections or vaccinations. Only Caucasian adults living in Nashville, Tennessee, USA were represented among the donors. Blood was collected by leukapheresis, and PBMCs were isolated by Ficoll-Histopaque density gradient centrifugation and then cryopreserved in liquid nitrogen vapor phase. Analytical flow cytometry was used to check the purity and quantity of every magnetically sorted T cell population. Genomic DNA was isolated from each sorted fraction and quantified by UV absorbance on a Nanodrop 2000c. Using the deep immunoSEQ assay, TCR CDR3 regions were amplified from genomic DNA by multiplex PCR. For each cell subset, the extracted genomic DNA was distributed evenly across all wells of several immunoSEQ 96-well plates, and each plate served as one replicate. Each replicate PCR for sorted subsets received roughly 0.2 ug genomic DNA, equal to roughly 29,000 T cell genomes. Purified libraries were quantified with a Qubit 3.0 fluorometer, sized on a Bioanalyzer 2100, and re-quantified with the KAPA Library Quantification kit. Each immunoSEQ 96-well plate was sequenced on its own single-read 150-cycle Illumina NextSeq 550 flow cell. In the paper's pipeline: Because the immunoSEQ output included only junctional sequences and no quality scores, the filtering could not be the same as the filtering used for full-length reads. Sequences were annotated with PyIR, a Python wrapper for IgBLAST v1.9, using IMGT germline references to assign V/J genes and CDR3. Reads with weak V/J assignments (E-value above 1e-6), missing CDR3, stop codons, out-of-frame junctions, or ambiguous translated residues were removed. V3J clonotypes were defined as sequences sharing the same inferred V gene, J gene, and CDR3 amino acid sequence. The percentage overlap between two repertoires was calculated by dividing the number of shared unique clonotypes by the size of the smaller repertoire. Richness of each repertoire was evaluated using RTK rarefaction, the Chao1 estimator, and Recon v2.1 estimates of unobserved clonotypes. For all TCRbeta clonotypes obtained by the gDNA method from a few donors, generation probabilities were computed with OLGA. Not all clones reach the TCRdb copy of this immuneACCESS table, which keeps in-frame sequences only. Checked studies attribute under half of the gap to unresolved V genes and leave the rest unexplained. V, J and clone size are taken as reported in that table, and D and trimming were inferred from the DNA itself. This sample comprises nearly 2 million clones, around 96% of them detected only once. More than 0.95% of the sample is in the top ten clones.

Regarding this clone: This receptor's antigen is unknown. Qualities for individual bases were not recorded, and no much larger clone is one base off.

The specimen sequenced was naive CD8+ T cells sorted from blood. Reading the label with the study, this specimen's cell subset or site is: CD45RA+CCR7+. The TCR originated in a young man in good health.

The CDR3 region: CASSLGQGIDYGYTF. The nucleotide sequence reads as follows: TGTGCCAGCAGTTTGGGACAGGGCATCGACTATGGCTACACCTTC. This sequence uses TRBV28 and TRBJ1-2, with 9 bases in between that match TRBD1. From its cysteine to its phenylalanine, the CDR3 spans 15 amino acids. The only DNA kept is the CDR3, 45 bases in frame from the first base. Trimming leaves V shorter by 3 bases and J shorter by 3 bases, with the junction holding 5 bases beyond the gene matches. Looking up the germline V gene yields CDR1 MDHEN and CDR2 SYDVKM.